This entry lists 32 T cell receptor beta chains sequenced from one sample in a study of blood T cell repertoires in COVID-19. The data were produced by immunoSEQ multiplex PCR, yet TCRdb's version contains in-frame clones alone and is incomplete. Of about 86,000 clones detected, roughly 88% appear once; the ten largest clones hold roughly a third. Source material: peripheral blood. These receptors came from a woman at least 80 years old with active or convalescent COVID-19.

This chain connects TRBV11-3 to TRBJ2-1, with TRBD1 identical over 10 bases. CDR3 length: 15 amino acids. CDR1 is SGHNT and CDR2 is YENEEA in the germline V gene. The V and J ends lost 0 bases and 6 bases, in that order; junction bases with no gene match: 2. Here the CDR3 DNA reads TGTGCCAGCAGCTTAGACGGGACAGGGGTCAATGAGCAGTTCTTC. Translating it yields CASSLDGTGVNEQFF. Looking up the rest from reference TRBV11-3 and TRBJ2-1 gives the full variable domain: EAGVVQSPRYKIIEKKQPVAFWCNPISGHNTLYWYLQNLGQGPELLIRYENEEAVDDSQLPKDRFSAERLKGVDSTLKIQPAELGDSAVYLCASSLDGTGVNEQFFGPGTRLTVL.

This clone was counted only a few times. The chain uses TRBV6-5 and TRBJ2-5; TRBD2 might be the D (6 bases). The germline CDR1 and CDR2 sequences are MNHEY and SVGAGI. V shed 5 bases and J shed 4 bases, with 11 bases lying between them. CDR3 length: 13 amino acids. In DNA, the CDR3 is TGTGCCAGCAGTAAAAGGGGAGGAGAGACCCAGTACTTC. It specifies CASSKRGGETQYF.

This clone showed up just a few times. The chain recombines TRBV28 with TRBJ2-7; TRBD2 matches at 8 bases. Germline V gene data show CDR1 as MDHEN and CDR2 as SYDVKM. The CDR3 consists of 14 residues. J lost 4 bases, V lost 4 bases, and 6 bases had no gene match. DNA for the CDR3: TGTGCCAGCAGTTCCCGGACTAGCTTGTACGAGCAGTACTTC. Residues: CASSSRTSLYEQYF. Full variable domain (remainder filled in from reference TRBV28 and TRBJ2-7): DVKVTQSSRYLVKRTGEKVFLECVQDMDHENMFWYRQDPGLGLRLIYFSYDVKMKEKGDIPEGYSVSREKKERFSLILESASTNQTSMYLCASSSRTSLYEQYFGPGTRLTVT.

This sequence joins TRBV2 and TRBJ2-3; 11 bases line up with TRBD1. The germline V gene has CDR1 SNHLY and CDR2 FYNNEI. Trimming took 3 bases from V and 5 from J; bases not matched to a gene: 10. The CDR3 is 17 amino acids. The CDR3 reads CASSDTGTGGLGDTQYF. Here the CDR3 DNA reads TGTGCCAGCAGTGATACCGGGACAGGGGGACTTGGAGATACGCAGTATTTT.

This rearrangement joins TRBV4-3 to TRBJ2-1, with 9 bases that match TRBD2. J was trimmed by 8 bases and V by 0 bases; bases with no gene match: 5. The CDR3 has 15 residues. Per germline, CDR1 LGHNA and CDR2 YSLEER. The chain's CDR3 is CASSQDPSGVYEQFF. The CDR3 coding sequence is TGCGCCAGCAGCCAAGATCCTAGCGGGGTTTATGAGCAGTTCTTC.

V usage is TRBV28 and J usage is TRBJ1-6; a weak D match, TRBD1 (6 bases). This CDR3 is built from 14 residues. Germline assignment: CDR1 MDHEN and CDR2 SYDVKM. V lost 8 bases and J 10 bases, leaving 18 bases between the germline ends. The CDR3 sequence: CASVGGVVGSPLHF. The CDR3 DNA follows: TGTGCCAGCGTAGGGGGAGTGGTAGGGTCACCCCTCCACTTT.

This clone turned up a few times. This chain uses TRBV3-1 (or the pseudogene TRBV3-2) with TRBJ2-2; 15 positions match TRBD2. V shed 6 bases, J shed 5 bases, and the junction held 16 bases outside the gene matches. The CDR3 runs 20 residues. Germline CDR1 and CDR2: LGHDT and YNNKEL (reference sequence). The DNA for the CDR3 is TGTGCCAGCAGGGTAGGGGGACTAGCGGGAGGCCCCGGTAAAACCGGGGAGCTGTTTTTT. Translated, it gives CASRVGGLAGGPGKTGELFF.

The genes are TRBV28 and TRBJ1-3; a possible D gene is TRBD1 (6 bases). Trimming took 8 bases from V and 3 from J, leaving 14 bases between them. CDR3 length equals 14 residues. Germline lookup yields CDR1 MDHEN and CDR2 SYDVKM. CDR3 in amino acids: CASGGGGLGNTIYF. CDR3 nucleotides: TGTGCCAGCGGAGGGGGGGGGCTTGGAAACACCATATATTTT.

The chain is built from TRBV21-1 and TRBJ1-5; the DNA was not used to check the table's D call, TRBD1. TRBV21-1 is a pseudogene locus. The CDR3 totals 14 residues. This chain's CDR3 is CATDRDRGNQPQHF. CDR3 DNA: TGTGCCACCGACCGGGACAGGGGCAATCAGCCCCAGCATTTT.

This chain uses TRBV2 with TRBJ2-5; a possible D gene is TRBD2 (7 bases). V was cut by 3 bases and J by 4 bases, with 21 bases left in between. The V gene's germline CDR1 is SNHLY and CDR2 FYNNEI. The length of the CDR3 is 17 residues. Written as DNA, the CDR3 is TGTGCCAGCAGTGAGGGTTTTGGGGGCTCGGGAGGAGAGACCCAGTACTTC. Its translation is CASSEGFGGSGGETQYF.

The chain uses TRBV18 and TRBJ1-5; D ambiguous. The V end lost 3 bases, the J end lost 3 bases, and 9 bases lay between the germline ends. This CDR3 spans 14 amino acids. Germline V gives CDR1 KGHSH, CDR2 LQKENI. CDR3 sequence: CASSPGRTNQPQHF. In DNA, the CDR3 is TGTGCCAGCTCACCTGGCCGAACCAATCAGCCCCAGCATTTT.

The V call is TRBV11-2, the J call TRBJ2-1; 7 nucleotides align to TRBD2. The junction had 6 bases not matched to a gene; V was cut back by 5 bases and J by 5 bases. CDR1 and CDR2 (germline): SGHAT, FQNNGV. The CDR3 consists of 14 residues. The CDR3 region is CASSPPSGNNEQFF. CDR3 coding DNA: TGTGCCAGCAGCCCACCGAGCGGGAACAATGAGCAGTTCTTC.

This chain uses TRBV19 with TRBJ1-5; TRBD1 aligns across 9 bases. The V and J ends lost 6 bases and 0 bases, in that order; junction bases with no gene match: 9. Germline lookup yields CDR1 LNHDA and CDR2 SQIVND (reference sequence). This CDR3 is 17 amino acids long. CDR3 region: CASRRQGVGDSNQPQHF. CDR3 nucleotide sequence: TGTGCCAGTAGGAGACAGGGGGTCGGTGATAGCAATCAGCCCCAGCATTTT.

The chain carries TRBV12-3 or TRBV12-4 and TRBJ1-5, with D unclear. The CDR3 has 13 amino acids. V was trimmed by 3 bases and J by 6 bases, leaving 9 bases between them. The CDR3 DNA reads TGTGCCAGCAGTTTCGAGGGTGGTCAGCCCCAGCATTTT. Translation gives CASSFEGGQPQHF.

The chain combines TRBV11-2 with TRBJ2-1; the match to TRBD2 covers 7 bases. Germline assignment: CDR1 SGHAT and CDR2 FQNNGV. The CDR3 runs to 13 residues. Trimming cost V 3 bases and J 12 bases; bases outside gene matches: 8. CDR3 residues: CASSFREAGRQFF. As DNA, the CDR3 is TGTGCCAGCAGCTTTCGGGAGGCTGGTCGGCAGTTCTTC.

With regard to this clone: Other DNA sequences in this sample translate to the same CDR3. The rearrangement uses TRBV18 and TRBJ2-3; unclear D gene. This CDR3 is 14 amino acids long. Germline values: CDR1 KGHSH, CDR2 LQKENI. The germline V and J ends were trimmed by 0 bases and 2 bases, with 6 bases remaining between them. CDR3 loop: CASSPPTHTDTQYF. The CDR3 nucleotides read TGTGCCAGCTCACCACCGACTCACACAGATACGCAGTATTTT.

The CDR3 DNA sequence: TGCAGCGTTGACGCAGCGGGAGTTACAGATACGCAGTATTTT. This sequence encodes CSVDAAGVTDTQYF. The V gene is TRBV29-1, the J gene TRBJ2-3; the match to TRBD2 covers 8 bases. Looked up from germline, CDR1 is SQVTM and CDR2 is ANQGSEA. Losses at the gene ends were 3 bases for V and 3 bases for J; bases not matched to a gene: 5. This CDR3 is 14 amino acids long.

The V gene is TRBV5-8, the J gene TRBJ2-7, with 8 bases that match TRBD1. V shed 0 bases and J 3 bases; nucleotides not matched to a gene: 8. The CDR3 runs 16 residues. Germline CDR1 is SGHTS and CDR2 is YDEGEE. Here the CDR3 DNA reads TGTGCCAGCAGCTTGGCAAGAGACAGGGGCCGCTACGAGCAGTACTTC. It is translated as CASSLARDRGRYEQYF.

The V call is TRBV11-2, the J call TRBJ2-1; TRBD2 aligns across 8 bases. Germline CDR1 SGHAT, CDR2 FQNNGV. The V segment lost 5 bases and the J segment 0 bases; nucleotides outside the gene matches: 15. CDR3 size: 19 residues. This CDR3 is CASSPGLGLAGSSYNEQFF. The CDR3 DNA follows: TGTGCCAGCAGCCCAGGTCTTGGATTAGCGGGAAGCTCCTACAATGAGCAGTTCTTC.

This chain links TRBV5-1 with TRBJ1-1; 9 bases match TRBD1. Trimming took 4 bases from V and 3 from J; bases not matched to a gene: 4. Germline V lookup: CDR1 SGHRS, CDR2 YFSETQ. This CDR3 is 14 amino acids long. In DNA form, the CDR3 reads TGCGCCAGCAGCGTGGACAGGGGCGACACTGAAGCTTTCTTT. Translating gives CASSVDRGDTEAFF. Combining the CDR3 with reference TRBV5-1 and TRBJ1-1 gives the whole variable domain KAGVTQTPRYLIKTRGQQVTLSCSPISGHRSVSWYQQTPGQGLQFLFEYFSETQRNKGNFPGRFSGRQFSNSRSEMNVSTLELGDSALYLCASSVDRGDTEAFFGQGTRLTVV.

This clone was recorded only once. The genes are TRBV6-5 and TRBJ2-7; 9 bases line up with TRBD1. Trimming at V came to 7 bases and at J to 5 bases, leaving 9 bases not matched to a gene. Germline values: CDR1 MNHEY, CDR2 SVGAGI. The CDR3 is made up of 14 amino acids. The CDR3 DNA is TGTGCCAGCACCCCGCCGACAGGGGGAAACGAGCAGTACTTC. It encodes CASTPPTGGNEQYF.

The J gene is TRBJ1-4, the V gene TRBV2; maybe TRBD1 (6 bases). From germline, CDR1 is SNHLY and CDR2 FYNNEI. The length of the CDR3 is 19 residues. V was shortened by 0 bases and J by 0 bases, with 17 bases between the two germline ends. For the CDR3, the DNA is TGTGCCAGCAGTGAAGCGTGGTGGGGGGGGCCCGCAACTAATGAAAAACTGTTTTTT. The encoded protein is CASSEAWWGGPATNEKLFF. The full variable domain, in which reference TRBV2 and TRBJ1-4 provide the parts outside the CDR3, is EPEVTQTPSHQVTQMGQEVILRCVPISNHLYFYWYRQILGQKVEFLVSFYNNEISEKSEIFDDQFSVERPDGSNFTLKIRSTKLEDSAMYFCASSEAWWGGPATNEKLFFGSGTQLSVL.

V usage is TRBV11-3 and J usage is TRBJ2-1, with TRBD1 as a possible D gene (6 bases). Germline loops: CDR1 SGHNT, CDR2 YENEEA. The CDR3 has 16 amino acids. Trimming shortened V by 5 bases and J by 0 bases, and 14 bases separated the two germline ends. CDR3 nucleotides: TGTGCCAGCAGCCCAGGACAGTCGAGCTCCTACAATGAGCAGTTCTTC. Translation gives CASSPGQSSSYNEQFF.

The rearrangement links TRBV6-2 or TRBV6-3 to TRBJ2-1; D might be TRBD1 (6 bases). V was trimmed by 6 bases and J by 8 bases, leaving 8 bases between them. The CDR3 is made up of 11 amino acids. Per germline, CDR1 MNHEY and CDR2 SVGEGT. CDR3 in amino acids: CASSQGHEQFF. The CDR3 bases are TGTGCCAGCAGCCAGGGGCATGAGCAGTTCTTC.

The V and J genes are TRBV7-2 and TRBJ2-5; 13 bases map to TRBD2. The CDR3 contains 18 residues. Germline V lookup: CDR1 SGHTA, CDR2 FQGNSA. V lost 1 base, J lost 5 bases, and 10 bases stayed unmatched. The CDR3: CASSLGVTSGGTGETQYF. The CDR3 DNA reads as TGTGCCAGCAGCTTAGGGGTGACTAGCGGGGGGACGGGGGAGACCCAGTACTTC.

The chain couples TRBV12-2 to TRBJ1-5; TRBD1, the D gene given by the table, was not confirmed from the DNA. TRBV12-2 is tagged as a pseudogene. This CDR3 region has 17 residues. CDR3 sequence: CASRPDWSGEVRQPQHF. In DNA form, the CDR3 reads TGTGCAAGTCGCCCCGATTGGTCAGGGGAAGTGAGACAGCCCCAGCATTTT.

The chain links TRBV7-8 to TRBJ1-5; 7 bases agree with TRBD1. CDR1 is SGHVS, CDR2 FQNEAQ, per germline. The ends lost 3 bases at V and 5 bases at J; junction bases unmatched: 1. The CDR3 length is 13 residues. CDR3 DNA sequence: TGTGCCAGCAGCTTCAGGGGGGATCAGCCCCAGCATTTT. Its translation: CASSFRGDQPQHF.

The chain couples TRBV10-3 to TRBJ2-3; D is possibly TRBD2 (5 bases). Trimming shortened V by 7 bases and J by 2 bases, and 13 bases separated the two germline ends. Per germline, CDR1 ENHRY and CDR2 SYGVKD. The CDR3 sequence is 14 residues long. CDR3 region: CAITQTSYTDTQYF. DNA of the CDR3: TGTGCCATCACCCAAACTAGTTACACAGATACGCAGTATTTT.

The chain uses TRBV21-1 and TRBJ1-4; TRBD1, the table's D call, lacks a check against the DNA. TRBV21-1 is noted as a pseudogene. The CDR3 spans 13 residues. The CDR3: CASSKGAVEKLFF. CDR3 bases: TGTGCCAGCAGCAAAGGGGCAGTTGAAAAACTGTTTTTT.

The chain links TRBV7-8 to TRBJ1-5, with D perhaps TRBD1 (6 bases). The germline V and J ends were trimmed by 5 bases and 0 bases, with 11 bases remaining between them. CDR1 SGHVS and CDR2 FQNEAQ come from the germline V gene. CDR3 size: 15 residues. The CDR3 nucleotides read TGTGCCAGCAGCCTGGACAGTTATAGCAATCAGCCCCAGCATTTT. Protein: CASSLDSYSNQPQHF.

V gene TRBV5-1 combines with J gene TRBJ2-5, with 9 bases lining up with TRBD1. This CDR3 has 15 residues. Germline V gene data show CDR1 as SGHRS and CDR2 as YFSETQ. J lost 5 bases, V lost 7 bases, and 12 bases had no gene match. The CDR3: CASARGQGRQETQYF. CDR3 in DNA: TGCGCCAGCGCGCGGGGACAGGGAAGGCAGGAGACCCAGTACTTC.

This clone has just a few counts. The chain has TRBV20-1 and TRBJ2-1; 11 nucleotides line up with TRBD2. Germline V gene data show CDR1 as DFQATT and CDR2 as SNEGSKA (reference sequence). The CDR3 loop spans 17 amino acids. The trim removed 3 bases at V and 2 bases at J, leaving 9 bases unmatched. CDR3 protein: CSASTLAGDQTYNEQFF. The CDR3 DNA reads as TGCAGTGCTAGTACACTAGCGGGAGATCAAACCTACAATGAGCAGTTCTTC.